This T cell receptor beta chain stems from a study of T cells expressing NK-cell markers. A remark on this clonotype: Antigen unknown.

UMIs accompanied the 5'RACE template switching by which TCR beta cDNA was made. TCRdb re-analyzed the 5' RACE reads; it lists each CDR3 protein once, without DNA. The sample data list some 500,000 distinct CDR3 sequences. The CDR3 has 16 residues. Germline assignment: CDR1 LNHNV and CDR2 YYDKDF (reference sequence). Findings and limits, study-wide: Similarly, these clonotypes led the CD3+CD56-NKG2C+ fraction as well in several donors.

The material sequenced was blood T cells: a sorted CD56 or NKG2C T cell subset, CD4+ or CD8+ T cells, or bulk PBMC T cells (not recorded which). The V gene is TRBV15, the J gene TRBJ2-2. The sequence was collected from a woman between 45 and 60 years old in good health. This CDR3 reads CATSRDRSSNTGELFF.